The 11 T cell receptor beta chains below all came from one sample that was sequenced in a study of beta chain features in type 1 diabetes. General study results and limits: Within each of all four CD4+ subsets, Type 1 diabetes patients had TCRB CDR3s that were moderately but significantly shorter.

The investigators reverse transcribed all of the isolated RNA, so they sequenced expressed TCRB transcripts. The data were produced by immunoSEQ multiplex PCR, yet TCRdb's version contains in-frame clones alone and is incomplete. The profile covers 60,000 to 75,000 clones, with about 48% appearing a single time and 0.65% to 0.85% taken by the ten largest. These receptors' targets are unknown. Sequencing input: central memory CD4+ T cells from blood. These receptors were obtained from a man aged 30 to 45 with type 1 diabetes.

The chain combines TRBV30 with TRBJ2-7; 8 bases fit TRBD1. This CDR3 is built from 12 residues. Germline-derived CDR1 and CDR2 are GTSNPN and SVGIG (reference sequence). V shed 5 bases and J 5 bases; nucleotides not matched to a gene: 5. The CDR3 DNA sequence: TGTGCCTGGGAGACAGGGGCTCACGAGCAGTACTTC. Protein sequence: CAWETGAHEQYF. Using reference TRBV30 and TRBJ2-7 for the parts outside the CDR3, the full variable domain is SQTIHQWPATLVQPVGSPLSLECTVEGTSNPNLYWYRQAAGRGLQLLFYSVGIGQISSEVPQNLSASRPQDRQFILSSKKLLLSDSGFYLCAWETGAHEQYFGPGTRLTVT.

V usage is TRBV5-8 and J usage is TRBJ1-1; D uncertain. CDR3 size: 14 residues. Germline-derived CDR1 and CDR2 are SGHTS and YDEGEE. The V and J ends lost 1 base and 1 base respectively, with 8 bases between them. The CDR3 is CASSLYAGNTEAFF. The CDR3 coding sequence is TGTGCCAGCAGCTTGTATGCAGGGAACACTGAAGCTTTCTTT.

The CDR3 is CASRSQGYSYNEQFF. The CDR3 DNA follows: TGTGCCAGCAGGTCACAGGGGTACTCCTACAATGAGCAGTTCTTC. The rearrangement joins TRBV6-1 to TRBJ2-1; 7 bases align to TRBD1. The CDR3 runs to 15 residues. Germline V CDR1 and CDR2: MNHNS, SASEGT. V lost 6 bases, J lost 0 bases, and 5 bases stayed unmatched.

V is TRBV9 and J is TRBJ1-6; a weak D match, TRBD1 (5 bases). The CDR3 consists of 16 residues. CDR1 SGDLS and CDR2 YYNGEE come from the germline V gene. V shed 0 bases and J shed 9 bases, with 16 bases lying between them. CDR3 amino acids: CASSVAPAGDASPLHF. The CDR3 nucleotides read TGTGCCAGCAGCGTAGCCCCGGCGGGGGACGCTTCACCCCTCCACTTT.

This clone was recorded once. The V gene is TRBV27, the J gene TRBJ1-5, with 10 positions matching TRBD1. The CDR3 is 18 amino acids. Losses at the gene ends were 6 bases for V and 2 bases for J; bases not matched to a gene: 13. CDR1 and CDR2 from the germline V gene are MNHEY and SMNVEV (reference sequence). CDR3 DNA: TGTGCCAGCAGCCCTTCATTCGACAGGGGGCTTGGCAATCAGCCCCAGCATTTT. Its protein product is CASSPSFDRGLGNQPQHF.

This clone was detected a few times. The J gene is TRBJ2-1, the V gene TRBV19; 9 nucleotides align to TRBD1. V was clipped by 6 bases and J by 6 bases; unmatched bases: 0. The CDR3 consists of 12 residues. Germline V gives CDR1 LNHDA, CDR2 SQIVND (reference sequence). Here the CDR3 DNA reads TGTGCCAGTAGGGACAGGGGCAATGAGCAGTTCTTC. It is translated as CASRDRGNEQFF.

This clone was picked up a small number of times. The V call is TRBV6-1, the J call TRBJ2-6; D not certain. V dropped 11 bases and J dropped 0 bases, with 5 bases sitting between them. The germline V gene encodes CDR1 MNHNS and CDR2 SASEGT. The length of the CDR3 is 12 residues. In nucleotides, the CDR3 is TGTGCCGCAGACTCTGGGGCCAACGTCCTGACTTTC. Translated, it gives CAADSGANVLTF.

The chain has TRBV4-2 and TRBJ2-2; D may be TRBD2 (6 bases). The ends were cut back, 3 bases at V and 5 bases at J, with 19 bases in the middle. CDR1 LGHNA and CDR2 YNFKEQ come from the germline V gene. This CDR3 has 17 amino acids. Here the CDR3 DNA reads TGTGCCAGCAGCCATGGGTTGGATAGCGGATGGACCGGGGAGCTGTTTTTT. It codes for CASSHGLDSGWTGELFF.

The chain uses TRBV4-1 and TRBJ1-1; perhaps TRBD1 as D (5 bases). The CDR3 consists of 14 residues. Trimming left V 1 base short and J 1 base short, with 7 bases between. The germline CDR1 and CDR2 sequences are MGHRA and YSYEKL. The DNA for the CDR3 is TGCGCCAGCAGCCAAGGGGGCGGGAACACTGAAGCTTTCTTT. It yields the protein CASSQGGGNTEAFF.

The CDR3 region has the DNA TGTGCCAGCAGCTTAACGGGTACCGCAAACTATGGCTACACCTTC. Its translation is CASSLTGTANYGYTF. V is TRBV11-2 and J is TRBJ1-2, with no clear D. The V gene's germline CDR1 is SGHAT and CDR2 FQNNGV. Trimming left V 2 bases short and J 2 bases short, with 12 bases between. The CDR3 is 15 amino acids.

The J gene is TRBJ1-1, the V gene TRBV2, with TRBD1 matching over 7 bases. The CDR3 is made up of 15 amino acids. V gave up 6 bases and J gave up 4 bases; unmatched junction bases: 11. From germline, CDR1 is SNHLY and CDR2 FYNNEI. CDR3 residues: CASRDRQGLATEAFF. The CDR3 nucleotides are TGTGCCAGCAGGGACCGACAGGGTCTGGCCACTGAAGCTTTCTTT.